This TCR beta chain was sequenced during a study of cytomegalovirus exposure and HLA in healthy donors. The germline V gene encodes CDR1 SGHRS and CDR2 YFSETQ. The CDR3 runs to 13 residues. V dropped 4 bases and J dropped 1 base, with 8 bases sitting between them. PCR employed 60 Vbeta and 13 Jbeta primers. Data came from immunoSEQ multiplex PCR; TCRdb stores just in-frame clones and leaves some out. The table has about 120,000 clones, 75% to 85% seen once. What was sequenced was PBMCs. This chain joins TRBV5-1 and TRBJ1-2; D is ambiguous. The TCR sequence derives from a man aged 35-49 years in good health and CMV-seronegative. The CDR3 protein is CASSKGDNYGYTF. Here the CDR3 DNA reads TGCGCCAGCAGCAAAGGAGATAACTATGGCTACACCTTC.